Listed below are T cell receptor beta chains from one sample, sequenced in a study of blood T cell repertoires in COVID-19. Only in-frame clones appear in the TCRdb table, and some are missing; sequencing was by immunoSEQ multiplex PCR. The sample lists around 140,000 clones; about 80% were seen once. What was sequenced was peripheral blood. The receptors here all came from a man in his sixties or seventies who had recovered from COVID-19. Each CDR3 is given with its conserved first and last residue. The D gene is left open where the match is weak. The size field is filled for only some rows; it gives once, few, many or a size class.

.,TRBV25-1,.,TRBJ2-7,CASSEWQDGTYEQYF,TGTGCCAGCAGTGAATGGCAGGACGGGACCTACGAGCAGTACTTC
.,TRBV7-2,.,TRBJ2-1,CASVGGQGEQFF,TGTGCCAGCGTCGGGGGGCAGGGTGAGCAGTTCTTC
TRBD1,TRBV10-1,few,TRBJ2-2,CASSGQGVGTGELFF,TGCGCCAGCAGTGGACAGGGGGTGGGCACCGGGGAGCTGTTTTTT
TRBD2,TRBV5-1,.,TRBJ2-3,CASAWASGSSDTQYF,TGCGCCAGCGCCTGGGCTAGCGGGAGTTCAGATACGCAGTATTTT
TRBD2,TRBV27,.,TRBJ2-1,CASSSPRAGDVNEQFF,TGTGCCAGCAGTTCCCCTCGCGCGGGAGATGTCAATGAGCAGTTCTTC
TRBD1,TRBV9,.,TRBJ2-2,CASSEIPGTGSTGELFF,TGTGCCAGCAGCGAAATACCCGGGACAGGGTCCACCGGGGAGCTGTTTTTT
TRBD1,TRBV19,.,TRBJ2-1,CASSMTGDSYNEQFF,TGTGCCAGTAGTATGACAGGGGACTCCTACAATGAGCAGTTCTTC
.,TRBV2,.,TRBJ2-3,CASSFTDTQYF,TGTGCCAGCAGCTTCACAGATACGCAGTATTTT
.,TRBV7-6,few,TRBJ2-2,CASSLLPGDENTGELFF,TGTGCCAGCAGCTTACTTCCAGGGGATGAGAACACCGGGGAGCTGTTTTTT
TRBD2,TRBV3-1/TRBV3-2,.,TRBJ2-1,CASSQGGTSINEQFF,TGTGCCAGCAGCCAAGGGGGGACTAGTATAAATGAGCAGTTCTTC
.,TRBV7-6,few,TRBJ2-1,CASSLVSVGGGSYNEQFF,TGTGCCAGCAGCTTAGTCTCGGTGGGGGGAGGCTCCTACAATGAGCAGTTCTTC
.,TRBV18,.,TRBJ2-7,CASSPSEGAAYEQYF,TGTGCCAGCTCACCATCGGAGGGGGCAGCCTACGAGCAGTACTTC
TRBD1,TRBV30,.,TRBJ1-4,CAWAGTGYEKLFF,TGTGCCTGGGCCGGGACAGGGTATGAAAAACTGTTTTTT
TRBD2,TRBV4-1,.,TRBJ2-2,CASSHPRTSGLNTGELFF,TGCGCCAGCAGCCATCCACGGACTAGCGGGTTGAACACCGGGGAGCTGTTTTTT
TRBD2,TRBV11-2,.,TRBJ2-1,CASSSLRLAGNEQFF,TGTGCCAGCAGCTCCTTGAGACTAGCGGGGAATGAGCAGTTCTTC
TRBD1,TRBV27,.,TRBJ2-5,CASSSTGDGQETQYF,TGTGCCAGCAGTTCAACAGGGGACGGCCAAGAGACCCAGTACTTC
.,TRBV5-6,.,TRBJ2-1,CASSLGYLREQFF,TGTGCCAGCAGCTTGGGCTACCTACGGGAGCAGTTCTTC
TRBD1,TRBV19,.,TRBJ2-4,CASRLGTGVDNIQYF,TGTGCCAGTAGGCTTGGGACAGGGGTTGATAACATTCAGTACTTC
TRBD1,TRBV9,.,TRBJ2-3,CASSSATGISTDTQYF,TGTGCCAGCAGCTCAGCGACAGGGATCTCCACAGATACGCAGTATTTT
TRBD1,TRBV11-3,few,TRBJ1-3,CASSGSTGAGNTIYF,TGTGCCAGCAGCGGTAGTACAGGGGCCGGAAACACCATATATTTT